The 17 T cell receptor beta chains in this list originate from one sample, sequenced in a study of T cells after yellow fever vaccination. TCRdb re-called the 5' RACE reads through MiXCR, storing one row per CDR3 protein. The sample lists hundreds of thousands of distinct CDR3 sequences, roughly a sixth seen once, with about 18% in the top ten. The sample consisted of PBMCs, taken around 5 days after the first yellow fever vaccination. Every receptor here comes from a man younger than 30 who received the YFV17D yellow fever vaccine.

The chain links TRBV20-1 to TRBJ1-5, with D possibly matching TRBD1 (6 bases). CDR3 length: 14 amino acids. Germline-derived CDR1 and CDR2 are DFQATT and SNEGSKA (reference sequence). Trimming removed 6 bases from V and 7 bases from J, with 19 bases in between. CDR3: CSAAYTGFLQPQHF. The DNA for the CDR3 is TGCAGTGCCGCTTATACAGGGTTTTTGCAGCCCCAGCATTTT.

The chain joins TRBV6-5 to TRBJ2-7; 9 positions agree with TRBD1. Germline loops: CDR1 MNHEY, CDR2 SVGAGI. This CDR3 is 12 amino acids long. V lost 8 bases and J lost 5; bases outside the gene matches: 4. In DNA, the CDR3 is TGTGCCAGCGGAGGGACAGGGAACGAGCAGTACTTC. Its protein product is CASGGTGNEQYF.

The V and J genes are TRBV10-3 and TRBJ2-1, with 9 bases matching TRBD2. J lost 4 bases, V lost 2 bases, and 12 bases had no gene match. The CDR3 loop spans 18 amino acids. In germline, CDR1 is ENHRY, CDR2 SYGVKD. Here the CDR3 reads CAISEVRVRRGGYNEQFF. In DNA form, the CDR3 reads TGTGCCATCAGTGAGGTCAGAGTTCGGCGGGGGGGGTACAATGAGCAGTTCTTC.

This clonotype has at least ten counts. CDR3 in DNA: TGTGCCAGCAGCTTAGGGTCCGGCGATGAGCAGTTCTTC. Residues: CASSLGSGDEQFF. This sequence joins TRBV7-9 and TRBJ2-1; D remains unclear. The CDR3 extends over 13 amino acids. In germline, CDR1 is SEHNR, CDR2 FQNEAQ (reference sequence). V lost 1 base to trimming and J lost 8 bases, with 9 bases between them.

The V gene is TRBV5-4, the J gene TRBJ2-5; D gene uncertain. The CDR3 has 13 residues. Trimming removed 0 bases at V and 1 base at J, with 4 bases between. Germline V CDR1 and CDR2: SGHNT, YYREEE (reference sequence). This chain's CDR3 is CASSLESQETQYF. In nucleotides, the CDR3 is TGTGCCAGCAGCTTGGAAAGCCAAGAGACCCAGTACTTC.

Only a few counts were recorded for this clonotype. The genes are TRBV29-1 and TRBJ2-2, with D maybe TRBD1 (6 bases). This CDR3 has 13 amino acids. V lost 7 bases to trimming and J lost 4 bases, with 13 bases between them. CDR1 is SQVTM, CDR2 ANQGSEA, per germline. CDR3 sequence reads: CSGLDRSTGELFF. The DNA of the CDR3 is TGCAGCGGGCTGGACAGATCCACCGGGGAGCTGTTTTTT.

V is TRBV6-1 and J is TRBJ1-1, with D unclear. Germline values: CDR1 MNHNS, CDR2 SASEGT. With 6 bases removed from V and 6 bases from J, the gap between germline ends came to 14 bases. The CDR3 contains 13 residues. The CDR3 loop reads CASRLHEGAEAFF. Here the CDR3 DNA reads TGTGCCAGCAGGCTTCACGAAGGCGCTGAAGCTTTCTTT.

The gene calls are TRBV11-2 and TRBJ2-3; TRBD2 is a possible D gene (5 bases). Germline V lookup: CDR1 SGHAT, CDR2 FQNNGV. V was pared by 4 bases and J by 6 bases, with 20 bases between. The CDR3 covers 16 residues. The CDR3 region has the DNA TGTGCCAGCAGCTCCTACCTCTCCCGGGCGGGTGATACGCAGTATTTT. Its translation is CASSSYLSRAGDTQYF.

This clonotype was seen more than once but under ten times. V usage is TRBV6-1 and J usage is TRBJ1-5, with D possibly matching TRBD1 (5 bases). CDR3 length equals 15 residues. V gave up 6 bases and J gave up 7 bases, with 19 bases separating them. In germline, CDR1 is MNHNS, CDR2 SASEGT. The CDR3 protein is CASSRQGWGGQPQHF. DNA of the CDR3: TGTGCCAGCAGCCGTCAGGGTTGGGGCGGGCAGCCCCAGCATTTT.

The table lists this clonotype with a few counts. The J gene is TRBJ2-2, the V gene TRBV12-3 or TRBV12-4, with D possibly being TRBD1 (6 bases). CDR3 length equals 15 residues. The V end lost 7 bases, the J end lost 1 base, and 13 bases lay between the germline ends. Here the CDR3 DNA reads TGTGCCAGCAAAAAGGACAGCCAGAACACCGGGGAGCTGTTTTTT. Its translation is CASKKDSQNTGELFF.

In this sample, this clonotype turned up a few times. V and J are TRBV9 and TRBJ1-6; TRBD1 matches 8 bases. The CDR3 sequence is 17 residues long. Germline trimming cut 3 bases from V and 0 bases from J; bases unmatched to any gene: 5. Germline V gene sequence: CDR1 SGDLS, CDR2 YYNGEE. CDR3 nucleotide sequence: TGTGCCAGCAGCGCCCGGACAGGGAGCTCCTATAATTCACCCCTCCACTTT. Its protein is CASSARTGSSYNSPLHF.

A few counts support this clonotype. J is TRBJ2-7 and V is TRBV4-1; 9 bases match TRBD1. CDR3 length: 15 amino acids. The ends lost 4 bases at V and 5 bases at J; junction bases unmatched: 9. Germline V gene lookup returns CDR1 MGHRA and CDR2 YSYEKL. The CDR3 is CASSPRGTGRNEQYF. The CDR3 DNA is TGCGCCAGCAGCCCTCGGGGGACAGGGCGCAACGAGCAGTACTTC.

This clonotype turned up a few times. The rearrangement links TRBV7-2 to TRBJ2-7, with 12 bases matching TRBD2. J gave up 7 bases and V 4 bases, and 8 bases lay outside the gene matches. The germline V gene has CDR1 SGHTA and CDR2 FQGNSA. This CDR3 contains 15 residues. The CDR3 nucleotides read TGTGCCAGCAGCTCCGAGACTAGCGGGGGAAGGGAGCAGTACTTC. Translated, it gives CASSSETSGGREQYF.

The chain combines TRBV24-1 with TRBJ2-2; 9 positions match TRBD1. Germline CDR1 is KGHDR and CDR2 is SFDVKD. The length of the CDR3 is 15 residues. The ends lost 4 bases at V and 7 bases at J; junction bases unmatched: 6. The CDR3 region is CATSDPGQGIGELFF. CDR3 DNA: TGTGCCACCAGTGACCCCGGACAGGGGATCGGGGAGCTGTTTTTT.

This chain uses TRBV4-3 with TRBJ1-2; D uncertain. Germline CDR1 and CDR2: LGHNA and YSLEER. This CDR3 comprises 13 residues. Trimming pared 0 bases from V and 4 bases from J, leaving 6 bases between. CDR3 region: CASSQEGSYGYTF. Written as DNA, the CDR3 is TGCGCCAGCAGCCAAGAAGGCTCCTATGGCTACACCTTC.

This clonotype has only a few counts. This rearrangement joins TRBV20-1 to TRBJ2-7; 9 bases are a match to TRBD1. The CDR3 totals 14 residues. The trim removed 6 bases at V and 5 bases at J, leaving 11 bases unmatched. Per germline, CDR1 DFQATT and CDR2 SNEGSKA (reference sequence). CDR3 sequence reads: CSAIAGTGPHEQYV. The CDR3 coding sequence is TGCAGTGCAATCGCCGGGACAGGGCCTCACGAGCAGTACGTC.

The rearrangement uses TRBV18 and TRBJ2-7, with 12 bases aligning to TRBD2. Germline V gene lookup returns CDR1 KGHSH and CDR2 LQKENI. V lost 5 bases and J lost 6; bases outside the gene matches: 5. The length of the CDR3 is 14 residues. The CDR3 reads CASSTGTSGSEQYV. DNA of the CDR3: TGTGCCAGCTCAACCGGGACTAGCGGGTCCGAGCAGTACGTC.